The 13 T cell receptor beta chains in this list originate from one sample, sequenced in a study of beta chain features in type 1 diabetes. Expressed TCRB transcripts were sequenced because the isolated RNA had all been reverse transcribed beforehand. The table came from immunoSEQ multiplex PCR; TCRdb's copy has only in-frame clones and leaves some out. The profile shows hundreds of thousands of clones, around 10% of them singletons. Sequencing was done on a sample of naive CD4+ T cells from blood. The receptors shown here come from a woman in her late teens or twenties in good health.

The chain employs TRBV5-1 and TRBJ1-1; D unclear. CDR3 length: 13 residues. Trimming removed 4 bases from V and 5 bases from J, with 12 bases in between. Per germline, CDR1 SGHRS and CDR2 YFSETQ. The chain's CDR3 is CASSQAGLTEAFF. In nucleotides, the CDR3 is TGCGCCAGCAGCCAGGCGGGGTTGACTGAAGCTTTCTTT.

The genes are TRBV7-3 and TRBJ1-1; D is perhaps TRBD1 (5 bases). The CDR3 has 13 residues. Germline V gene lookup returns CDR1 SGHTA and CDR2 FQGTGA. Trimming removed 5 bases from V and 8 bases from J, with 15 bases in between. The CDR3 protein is CASSSVTGTEAFF. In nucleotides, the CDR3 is TGTGCCAGCAGCAGCGTGACGGGGACCGAAGCTTTCTTT.

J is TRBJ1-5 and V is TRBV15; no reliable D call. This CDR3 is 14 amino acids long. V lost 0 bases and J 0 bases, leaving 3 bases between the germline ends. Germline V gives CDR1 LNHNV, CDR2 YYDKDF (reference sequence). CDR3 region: CATSRDHSNQPQHF. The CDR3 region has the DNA TGTGCCACCAGCAGAGATCATAGCAATCAGCCCCAGCATTTT.

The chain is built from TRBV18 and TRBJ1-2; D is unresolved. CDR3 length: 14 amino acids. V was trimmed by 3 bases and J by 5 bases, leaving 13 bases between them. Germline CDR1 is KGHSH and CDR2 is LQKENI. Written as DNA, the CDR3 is TGTGCCAGCTCACCCAGGACGGGAGAATATGGCTACACCTTC. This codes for CASSPRTGEYGYTF. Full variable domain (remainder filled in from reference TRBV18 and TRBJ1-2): NAGVMQNPRHLVRRRGQEARLRCSPMKGHSHVYWYRQLPEEGLKFMVYLQKENIIDESGMPKERFSAEFPKEGPSILRIQQVVRGDSAAYFCASSPRTGEYGYTFGSGTRLTVV.

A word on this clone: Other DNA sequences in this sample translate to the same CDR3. The CDR3 sequence is CAWSVSGGNTIYF. DNA of the CDR3: TGTGCCTGGAGTGTCAGTGGGGGAAACACCATATATTTT. J is TRBJ1-3 and V is TRBV30; D is undetermined. The germline V gene encodes CDR1 GTSNPN and CDR2 SVGIG (reference sequence). The germline V and J ends were trimmed by 0 bases and 4 bases, with 7 bases remaining between them. The CDR3 runs to 13 residues.

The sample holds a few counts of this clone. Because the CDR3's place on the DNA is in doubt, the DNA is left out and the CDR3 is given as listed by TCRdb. CDR3 protein: CASSSSAYNEQFF. This chain connects TRBV5-4 to TRBJ2-1. The CDR3 comprises 13 residues, both ends counted. The germline CDR1 and CDR2 sequences are SGHNT and YYREEE (reference sequence).

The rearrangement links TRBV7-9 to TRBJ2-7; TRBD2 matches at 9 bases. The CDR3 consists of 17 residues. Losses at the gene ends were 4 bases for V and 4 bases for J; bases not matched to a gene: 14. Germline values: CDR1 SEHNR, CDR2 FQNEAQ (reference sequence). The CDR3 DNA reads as TGTGCCAGCAGCTCGTATTCCATTTTGCGGGAGGGATACGAGCAGTACTTC. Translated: CASSSYSILREGYEQYF.

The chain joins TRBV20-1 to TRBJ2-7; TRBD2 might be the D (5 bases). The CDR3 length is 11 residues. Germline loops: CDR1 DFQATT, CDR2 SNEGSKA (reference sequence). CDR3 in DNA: TGCAGAATATCTAGAGGGAGCGAGCAGTACGTC. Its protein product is CRISRGSEQYV.

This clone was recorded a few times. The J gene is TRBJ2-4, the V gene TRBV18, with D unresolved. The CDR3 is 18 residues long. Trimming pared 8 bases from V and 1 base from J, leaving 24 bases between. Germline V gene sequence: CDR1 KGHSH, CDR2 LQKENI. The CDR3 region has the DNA TGTGCCAGCGCGTCTTGGGGTCATACAAGGTTTGCCAAAAACATTCAGTACTTC. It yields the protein CASASWGHTRFAKNIQYF.

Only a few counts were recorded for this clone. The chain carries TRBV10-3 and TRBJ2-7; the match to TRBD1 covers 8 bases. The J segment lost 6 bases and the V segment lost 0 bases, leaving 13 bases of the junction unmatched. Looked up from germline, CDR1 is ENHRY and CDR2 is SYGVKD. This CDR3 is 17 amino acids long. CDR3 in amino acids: CAISESQGAVSSGEQYF. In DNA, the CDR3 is TGTGCCATCAGTGAGTCGCAGGGGGCAGTTAGTTCGGGCGAGCAGTACTTC.

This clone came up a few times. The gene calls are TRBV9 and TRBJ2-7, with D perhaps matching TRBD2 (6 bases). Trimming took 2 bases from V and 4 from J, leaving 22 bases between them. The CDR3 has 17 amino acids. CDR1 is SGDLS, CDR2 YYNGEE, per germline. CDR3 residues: CASSVGYSEGFLYEQYF. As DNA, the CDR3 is TGTGCCAGCAGCGTTGGTTATTCGGAGGGCTTCCTGTACGAGCAGTACTTC.

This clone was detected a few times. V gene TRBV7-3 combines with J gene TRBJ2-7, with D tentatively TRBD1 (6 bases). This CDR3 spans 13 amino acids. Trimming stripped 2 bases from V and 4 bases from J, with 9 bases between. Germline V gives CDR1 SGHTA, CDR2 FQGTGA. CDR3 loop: CASSLAQGYEQYF. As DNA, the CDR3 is TGTGCCAGCAGCTTAGCCCAGGGGTACGAGCAGTACTTC.

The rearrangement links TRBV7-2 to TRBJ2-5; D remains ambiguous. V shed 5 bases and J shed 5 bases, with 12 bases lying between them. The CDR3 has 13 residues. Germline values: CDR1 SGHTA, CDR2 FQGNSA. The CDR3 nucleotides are TGTGCCAGCAGCCCGGTTCACCTTGAGACCCAGTACTTC. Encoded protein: CASSPVHLETQYF.